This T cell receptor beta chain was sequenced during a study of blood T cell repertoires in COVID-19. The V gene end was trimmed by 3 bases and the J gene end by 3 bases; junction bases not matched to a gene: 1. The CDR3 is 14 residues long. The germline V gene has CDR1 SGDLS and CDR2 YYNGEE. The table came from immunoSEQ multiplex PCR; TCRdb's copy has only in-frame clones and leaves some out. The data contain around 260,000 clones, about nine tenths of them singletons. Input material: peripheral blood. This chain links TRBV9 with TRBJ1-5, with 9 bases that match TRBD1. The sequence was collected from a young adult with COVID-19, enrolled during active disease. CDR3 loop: CASSGTGANQPQHF. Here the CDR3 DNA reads TGTGCCAGCAGCGGGACAGGGGCCAATCAGCCCCAGCATTTT.